One sample yielded the 9 T cell receptor beta chains listed below, sequenced in a study of T cell repertoires in cytomegalovirus infection. Their cognate antigens are unknown. One entry per CDR3 protein results from TCRdb running MiXCR on the reads. The profile covers 700,000 to 850,000 distinct CDR3 sequences, with about 30% appearing a single time and 9.5% to 15% taken by the ten largest. This specimen was cultured CD8+ T cells from PBMCs, taken from culture after CMV antigen stimulation. The origin of the receptors is a human donor in good health (CMV status not recorded). Some clones in this sample may be carry-over from other donors' samples.

The V gene is TRBV2, the J gene TRBJ1-2; 12 nucleotides agree with TRBD1. Germline CDR1 reads SNHLY; CDR2 reads FYNNEI. CDR3 length: 13 amino acids. V lost 5 bases to trimming and J lost 7 bases; unmatched junction nucleotides: 2. The CDR3: CASSRDRGPGYTF. The CDR3 coding sequence is TGTGCCAGCAGTCGGGACAGGGGGCCTGGCTACACCTTC.

The chain uses TRBV27 and TRBJ1-6; the D is unclear. Trimming pared 8 bases from V and 4 bases from J, leaving 18 bases between. The CDR3 consists of 16 residues. Germline V lookup: CDR1 MNHEY, CDR2 SMNVEV (reference sequence). The DNA for the CDR3 is TGTGCCAGCGGCTCCCTATGGACGGCATATAATTCACCCCTCCACTTT. It translates to CASGSLWTAYNSPLHF.

The J gene is TRBJ2-2, the V gene TRBV14, with D unclear. There are 14 residues in the CDR3. Germline V CDR1 and CDR2: SGHDN, FVKESK. Trimming left V 4 bases short and J 5 bases short, with 11 bases between. The CDR3 is CASSPFKVTGELFF. CDR3 nucleotide sequence: TGTGCCAGCAGCCCCTTTAAGGTGACCGGGGAGCTGTTTTTT.

This clonotype has a count of ten or more. The chain employs TRBV7-6 and TRBJ2-2; 7 bases agree with TRBD1. CDR1 is SGHVS and CDR2 is FNYEAQ in the germline V gene. V dropped 5 bases and J dropped 2; count of bases not matched to a gene: 5. The CDR3 consists of 15 residues. CDR3 sequence: CASSPRDSNTGELFF. DNA for the CDR3: TGTGCCAGCAGCCCTCGGGACAGTAACACCGGGGAGCTGTTTTTT.

Regarding this clonotype: A much more abundant neighbour one base away suggests this may be a read error. V gene TRBV10-3 combines with J gene TRBJ2-2, with TRBD1 matching 7 bases. V was pared by 11 bases and J by 0 bases, with 6 bases of the junction left unmatched. CDR1 and CDR2 from the germline V gene are ENHRY and SYGVKD. The CDR3 has 14 residues. The CDR3, as DNA: TGTGCCTTCCCGGGACAGACGAACACCGGGGAGCTGTTTTTT. Translation gives CAFPGQTNTGELFF.

This clonotype has a count of ten or more. This chain joins TRBV7-9 and TRBJ2-7, with no clear D. Looked up from germline, CDR1 is SEHNR and CDR2 is FQNEAQ (reference sequence). The CDR3 is 12 amino acids. V shed 2 bases and J shed 6 bases, with 8 bases lying between them. The CDR3 protein is CASSLSPREQYV. DNA for the CDR3: TGTGCCAGCAGCTTATCCCCTCGCGAGCAGTACGTC.

The V and J genes are TRBV7-3 and TRBJ2-3, with 10 bases fitting TRBD2. The junction had 10 bases not matched to a gene; V was cut back by 1 base and J by 0 bases. Germline CDR1 is SGHTA and CDR2 is FQGTGA. The CDR3 is 19 amino acids. Written as DNA, the CDR3 is TGTGCCAGCAGCTTAAAAGGGCCCTTAGCGGGGGGAAGCACAGATACGCAGTATTTT. Protein product: CASSLKGPLAGGSTDTQYF.

This chain uses TRBV9 with TRBJ2-5; D is undetermined. The CDR3 has 13 amino acids. Trimming stripped 0 bases from V and 0 bases from J, with 3 bases between. In germline, CDR1 is SGDLS, CDR2 YYNGEE. CDR3 sequence reads: CASSVGNQETQYF. The CDR3 DNA is TGTGCCAGCAGCGTAGGGAACCAAGAGACCCAGTACTTC.

This clonotype has just a few counts. CDR3 in amino acids: CAITGGGGTEAFF. CDR3 nucleotide sequence: TGTGCCATCACGGGGGGCGGGGGTACTGAAGCTTTCTTT. V usage is TRBV10-3 and J usage is TRBJ1-1; TRBD1 might be the D (6 bases). This CDR3 is built from 13 residues. Germline loops: CDR1 ENHRY, CDR2 SYGVKD. V dropped 7 bases and J dropped 5 bases, with 14 bases sitting between them.